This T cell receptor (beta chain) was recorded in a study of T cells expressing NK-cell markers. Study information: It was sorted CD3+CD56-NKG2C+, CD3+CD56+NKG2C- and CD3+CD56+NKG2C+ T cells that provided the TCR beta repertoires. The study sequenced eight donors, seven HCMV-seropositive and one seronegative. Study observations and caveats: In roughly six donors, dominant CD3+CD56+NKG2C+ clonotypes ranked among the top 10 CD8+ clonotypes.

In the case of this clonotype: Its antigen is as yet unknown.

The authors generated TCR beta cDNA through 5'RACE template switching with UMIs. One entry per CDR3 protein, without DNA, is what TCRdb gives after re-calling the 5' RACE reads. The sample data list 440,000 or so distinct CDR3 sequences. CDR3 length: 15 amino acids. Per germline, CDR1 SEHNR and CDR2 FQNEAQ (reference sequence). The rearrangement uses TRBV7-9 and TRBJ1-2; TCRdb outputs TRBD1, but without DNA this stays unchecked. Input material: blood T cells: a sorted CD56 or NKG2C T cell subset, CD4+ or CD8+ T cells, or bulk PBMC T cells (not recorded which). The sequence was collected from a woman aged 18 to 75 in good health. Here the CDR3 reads CASSPRGGAFSGYTF.